The 9 T cell receptor beta chains below come from one sample, sequenced in a study of blood T cell repertoires in COVID-19. Clones were read by immunoSEQ multiplex PCR, and TCRdb kept only the in-frame ones, dropping some. This table holds about 240,000 clones, around 89% found once. Sample: PBMCs or T cells enriched from blood (not recorded which). These TCRs come from a woman aged 25 to 39 who had recovered from COVID-19.

The V and J genes are TRBV20-1 and TRBJ2-1, with 11 nucleotides matching TRBD2. The V gene end was trimmed by 3 bases and the J gene end by 7 bases; junction bases not matched to a gene: 8. Germline CDR1 and CDR2: DFQATT and SNEGSKA (reference sequence). CDR3 length: 15 amino acids. The CDR3 DNA follows: TGCAGTGCTAGTTCCCTAGCGGGAGGTGGGAATGAGCAGTTCTTC. Amino acid sequence: CSASSLAGGGNEQFF.

This chain joins TRBV6-6 and TRBJ1-1; D call uncertain. The CDR3 is made up of 10 amino acids. CDR1 MNHNY and CDR2 SVGAGI come from the germline V gene (reference sequence). Trimming left V 2 bases short and J 10 bases short, with 5 bases between. The CDR3 region has the DNA TGTGCCAGCAGTTACGCTAGAGCTTTCTTT. It yields the protein CASSYARAFF.

This clone was recorded once. The V gene is TRBV6-5, the J gene TRBJ2-7; D perhaps matches TRBD2 (5 bases). Trimming removed 7 bases at V and 3 bases at J, with 16 bases between. The CDR3 is 14 amino acids. Germline V gives CDR1 MNHEY, CDR2 SVGAGI. The CDR3 DNA sequence: TGTGCCAGCATGGGTACGGGGATACACTACGAGCAGTACTTC. It yields the protein CASMGTGIHYEQYF.

In its sample, this clone was seen a few times. The V gene is TRBV4-3, the J gene TRBJ1-1; weak D call: TRBD1 (6 bases). CDR1 is LGHNA, CDR2 YSLEER, per germline. Trimming took off 1 base at V and 6 bases at J, with 9 bases between the two ends. The CDR3 length is 13 residues. This chain's CDR3 is CASSQGRQAEAFF. The CDR3 coding sequence is TGCGCCAGCAGCCAAGGTCGACAGGCTGAAGCTTTCTTT.

The rearrangement uses TRBV28 and TRBJ2-1, with a possible D match to TRBD1 (6 bases). Trimming took 5 bases from V and 16 from J, leaving 21 bases between them. The CDR3 consists of 13 residues. Per germline, CDR1 MDHEN and CDR2 SYDVKM. The CDR3 spells CASSGPPTGFNFF. The CDR3, as DNA: TGTGCCAGCAGTGGCCCCCCCACAGGGTTCAACTTCTTC.

The chain employs TRBV19 and TRBJ1-2, with a possible D match to TRBD1 (6 bases). Germline CDR1 and CDR2: LNHDA and SQIVND (reference sequence). This CDR3 is 13 amino acids long. V was trimmed by 7 bases and J by 4 bases, leaving 13 bases between them. Written as DNA, the CDR3 is TGTGCCAGTACCCAGGACAGATTCTATGGCTACACCTTC. This sequence encodes CASTQDRFYGYTF. The full variable domain, completed using reference TRBV19 and TRBJ1-2, is DGGITQSPKYLFRKEGQNVTLSCEQNLNHDAMYWYRQDPGQGLRLIYYSQIVNDFQKGDIAEGYSVSREKKESFPLTVTSAQKNPTAFYLCASTQDRFYGYTFGSGTRLTVV.

The chain recombines TRBV5-1 with TRBJ1-1; 7 nucleotides agree with TRBD1. The CDR3 loop spans 13 amino acids. The ends lost 0 bases at V and 8 bases at J; junction bases unmatched: 4. CDR1 and CDR2 from the germline V gene are SGHRS and YFSETQ. The CDR3 reads CASSLGGDREAFF. The CDR3 nucleotides are TGCGCCAGCAGCTTGGGAGGGGACAGAGAAGCTTTCTTT. Complete variable domain (other parts from reference TRBV5-1 and TRBJ1-1): KAGVTQTPRYLIKTRGQQVTLSCSPISGHRSVSWYQQTPGQGLQFLFEYFSETQRNKGNFPGRFSGRQFSNSRSEMNVSTLELGDSALYLCASSLGGDREAFFGQGTRLTVV.

The J gene is TRBJ1-2, the V gene TRBV30; perhaps TRBD1 as D (5 bases). This CDR3 is 12 amino acids long. Per germline, CDR1 GTSNPN and CDR2 SVGIG (reference sequence). Trimming took 4 bases from V and 2 from J, leaving 8 bases between them. The CDR3 nucleotides read TGTGCCTGGACGGGGGGGAACTATGGCTACACCTTC. This translates into CAWTGGNYGYTF.

This clone was observed a handful of times. CDR3 in amino acids: CASSRPGATGELFF. The CDR3 DNA reads as TGTGCCAGCAGCCGTCCTGGGGCGACCGGGGAGCTGTTTTTT. The genes are TRBV11-3 and TRBJ2-2; a weak D match, TRBD1 (5 bases). The CDR3 is made up of 14 amino acids. CDR1 and CDR2 from the germline V gene are SGHNT and YENEEA. Trimming removed 5 bases at V and 5 bases at J, with 12 bases between. The full variable domain, in which reference TRBV11-3 and TRBJ2-2 provide the parts outside the CDR3, is EAGVVQSPRYKIIEKKQPVAFWCNPISGHNTLYWYLQNLGQGPELLIRYENEEAVDDSQLPKDRFSAERLKGVDSTLKIQPAELGDSAVYLCASSRPGATGELFFGEGSRLTVL.